Presented here are 30 T cell receptor beta chains from one specimen sequenced in a study of shared clonotypes between healthy human individuals. Here immunoSEQ multiplex PCR was the method, and the copy in TCRdb shows in-frame clones only, minus some. The table includes about 380,000 clones, about 97% detected once. The sequenced material came from memory CD8+ T cells sorted from blood. Regarding subset: CD45RO+ cells pooled with CCR7-negative TemRA cells. All receptors derive from a man aged 25-40 years in good health.

This sequence joins TRBV5-1 and TRBJ2-5; D unclear. Germline V gives CDR1 SGHRS, CDR2 YFSETQ. This CDR3 has 13 amino acids. Deletions cut 1 base from V and 1 base from J, with 5 bases between. The CDR3, as DNA: TGCGCCAGCAGCTTGTTATCCCAAGAGACCCAGTACTTC. Its translation: CASSLLSQETQYF.

V is TRBV29-1 and J is TRBJ2-3; no reliable D call. Germline V gene sequence: CDR1 SQVTM, CDR2 ANQGSEA. CDR3 size: 15 residues. Trimming pared 7 bases from V and 3 bases from J, leaving 20 bases between. The CDR3 is CSARLVSRWTDTQYF. CDR3 DNA sequence: TGCAGCGCCCGCCTGGTTAGCCGGTGGACAGATACGCAGTATTTT.

In regard to this clone: The sample holds other DNA sequences that translate to the same CDR3. V usage is TRBV20-1 and J usage is TRBJ2-1; D call uncertain. The CDR3 length is 10 residues. V lost 2 bases and J lost 8, with 4 bases in between. CDR1 and CDR2 from the germline V gene are DFQATT and SNEGSKA (reference sequence). The DNA of the CDR3 is TGCAGTGCTAGAAGGGATGAGCAGTTCTTC. This translates into CSARRDEQFF.

This clone was observed a few times. The chain has TRBV10-3 and TRBJ1-5; D call uncertain. This CDR3 has 12 residues. Per the germline V gene, CDR1 is ENHRY and CDR2 is SYGVKD. Trimming stripped 0 bases from V and 6 bases from J, with 3 bases between. In DNA, the CDR3 is TGTGCCATCAGTGAGTCCGCTCAGCCCCAGCATTTT. It yields the protein CAISESAQPQHF.

Notes on this clone: The sample has other DNA sequences that encode this CDR3 too. J is TRBJ2-4 and V is TRBV7-2; 7 nucleotides align to TRBD2. Germline V gene sequence: CDR1 SGHTA, CDR2 FQGNSA. The CDR3 runs to 15 residues. V shed 2 bases and J 1 base; nucleotides not matched to a gene: 2. In DNA, the CDR3 is TGTGCCAGCAGCTTAAAGGGAGGGGCCAAAAACATTCAGTACTTC. It yields the protein CASSLKGGAKNIQYF.

This clone was picked up one time. The chain links TRBV5-6 to TRBJ1-2; D unclear. V was cut by 0 bases and J by 7 bases, with 7 bases left in between. The germline V gene encodes CDR1 SGHDT and CDR2 YYEEEE. The CDR3 runs 12 residues. CDR3 in amino acids: CASSLARFGYTF. The CDR3 coding sequence is TGTGCCAGCAGCTTGGCCAGGTTTGGCTACACCTTC.

Notes on this clone: Its ends do not fully match the called genes, so a read error is possible. The genes are TRBV19 and TRBJ1-1; D is ambiguous. Germline assignment: CDR1 LNHDA and CDR2 SQIVND (reference sequence). The CDR3 extends over 15 amino acids. The CDR3 loop reads CASLRLEQGNAEAFF. The CDR3 bases are TGTGCCAGTTTACGACTGGAACAAGGGAACGCTGAAGCTTTCTTT.

This chain connects TRBV5-1 to TRBJ2-5; 8 positions match TRBD2. The CDR3 sequence is 14 residues long. Germline V gives CDR1 SGHRS, CDR2 YFSETQ. The V and J ends lost 2 bases and 5 bases, in that order; junction bases with no gene match: 5. The DNA of the CDR3 is TGCGCCAGCAGCTTTACGGGAGGGCCCGAGACCCAGTACTTC. Amino acids: CASSFTGGPETQYF.

This chain connects TRBV5-4 to TRBJ2-2, with D unclear. CDR3 length equals 12 residues. Germline V lookup: CDR1 SGHNT, CDR2 YYREEE (reference sequence). Trimming took 7 bases from V and 6 from J, leaving 10 bases between them. The CDR3, as DNA: TGTGCCAGCCAACAAGGTCCCGGGGAGCTGTTTTTT. Amino acids: CASQQGPGELFF. Using reference TRBV5-4 and TRBJ2-2 for the parts outside the CDR3, the full variable domain is ETGVTQSPTHLIKTRGQQVTLRCSSQSGHNTVSWYQQALGQGPQFIFQYYREEENGRGNFPPRFSGLQFPNYSSELNVNALELDDSALYLCASQQGPGELFFGEGSRLTVL.

CDR3 nucleotide sequence: TGTGCCATCAGGAGGGAACAGGGAAGTGGCGCCTACGAGCAGTACTTC. This translates into CAIRREQGSGAYEQYF. The chain uses TRBV10-3 and TRBJ2-7; possible D gene TRBD1, 6 bases. The ends were cut back, 6 bases at V and 2 bases at J, with 20 bases in the middle. This CDR3 spans 16 amino acids. Germline CDR1 ENHRY, CDR2 SYGVKD.

This clone was observed a single time. This chain links TRBV30 with TRBJ2-1, with 8 bases fitting TRBD2. The length of the CDR3 is 14 residues. Germline lookup yields CDR1 GTSNPN and CDR2 SVGIG (reference sequence). The V segment lost 0 bases and the J segment 10 bases; nucleotides outside the gene matches: 8. The CDR3 DNA reads TGTGCCTGGAGTGTACGGGGTAGCGGGACCGAGCAGTTCTTC. Translation gives CAWSVRGSGTEQFF.

This chain links TRBV13 with TRBJ2-1; D tentatively reads TRBD1 or TRBD2 (5 bases each). The CDR3 sequence is 16 residues long. Germline V gene sequence: CDR1 PRHDT, CDR2 FYEKMQ (reference sequence). Trimming cost V 1 base and J 3 bases, with 13 bases left between them. CDR3: CASSLAGTTNYNEQFF. The DNA of the CDR3 is TGTGCCAGCAGCTTAGCCGGGACCACGAACTACAATGAGCAGTTCTTC.

The CDR3 is CASRRDRGHQPQHF. Written as DNA, the CDR3 is TGTGCAAGTCGCCGGGACAGGGGGCATCAGCCCCAGCATTTT. The gene calls are TRBV12-2 and TRBJ1-5; the D segment call TRBD1 is taken from the table without a DNA check. TRBV12-2 is a known pseudogene. The CDR3 totals 14 residues.

This clone has just one count. The V and J genes are TRBV5-4 and TRBJ1-4; 10 positions match TRBD1. The CDR3 is 14 amino acids. J was trimmed by 7 bases and V by 4 bases; bases with no gene match: 4. Germline V lookup: CDR1 SGHNT, CDR2 YYREEE (reference sequence). CDR3: CASSPTGGGEKLFF. CDR3 coding DNA: TGTGCCAGCAGCCCGACAGGGGGCGGTGAAAAACTGTTTTTT.

V is TRBV6-1 and J is TRBJ2-1; D gene uncertain. The CDR3 contains 16 residues. Germline V CDR1 and CDR2: MNHNS, SASEGT. V was shortened by 4 bases and J by 5 bases, with 18 bases between the two germline ends. CDR3 bases: TGTGCCAGCAGTGTCGCAGCCCCGGGCCTAAACAATGAGCAGTTCTTC. Translated: CASSVAAPGLNNEQFF.

The chain recombines TRBV27 with TRBJ1-2; perhaps TRBD1 as D (5 bases). Deletions cut 5 bases from V and 5 bases from J, with 6 bases between. The V gene's germline CDR1 is MNHEY and CDR2 SMNVEV (reference sequence). The CDR3 is made up of 11 amino acids. The CDR3: CASSDRYGYTF. The CDR3 DNA reads TGTGCCAGCAGTGACAGATATGGCTACACCTTC.

This chain uses TRBV9 with TRBJ2-5, with D possibly matching TRBD2 (6 bases). The ends were cut back, 1 base at V and 5 bases at J, with 18 bases in the middle. The germline gives CDR1 SGDLS, CDR2 YYNGEE. The CDR3 sequence is 16 residues long. CDR3 amino acids: CASSVTPGLRGETQYF. CDR3 sequence (DNA): TGTGCCAGCAGCGTAACACCGGGCCTCCGGGGGGAGACCCAGTACTTC.

The rearrangement uses TRBV29-1 and TRBJ2-3, with 9 bases that match TRBD1. There are 13 residues in the CDR3. The germline CDR1 and CDR2 sequences are SQVTM and ANQGSEA. The V gene end was trimmed by 4 bases and the J gene end by 1 base; junction bases not matched to a gene: 0. CDR3 sequence: CSVGQGGTDTQYF. The DNA of the CDR3 is TGCAGCGTTGGACAGGGGGGCACAGATACGCAGTATTTT.

This chain uses TRBV7-6 with TRBJ2-5; the D is unclear. Germline lookup yields CDR1 SGHVS and CDR2 FNYEAQ. The length of the CDR3 is 11 residues. V was trimmed by 0 bases and J by 5 bases, leaving 1 base between them. This CDR3 is CASSLAETQYF. DNA of the CDR3: TGTGCCAGCAGCTTAGCGGAGACCCAGTACTTC.

This chain uses TRBV27 with TRBJ1-2; perhaps TRBD1 as D (5 bases). V dropped 5 bases and J dropped 5 bases, with 18 bases sitting between them. The CDR3 spans 15 residues. Germline V gene sequence: CDR1 MNHEY, CDR2 SMNVEV (reference sequence). The CDR3 is CASSPRLGTAYGYTF. The CDR3 DNA reads as TGTGCCAGCAGTCCGAGACTCGGGACGGCTTATGGCTACACCTTC.

This chain uses TRBV10-3 with TRBJ1-2; maybe TRBD1 (6 bases). The germline gives CDR1 ENHRY, CDR2 SYGVKD. The CDR3 is 15 residues long. V shed 4 bases and J shed 0 bases, with 12 bases lying between them. CDR3 protein: CAISGATGTNYGYTF. CDR3 in DNA: TGTGCCATCAGTGGGGCGACAGGCACTAACTATGGCTACACCTTC.

This sequence joins TRBV19 and TRBJ2-4; D not resolved. The CDR3 spans 13 residues. The V gene's germline CDR1 is LNHDA and CDR2 SQIVND (reference sequence). The V gene lost 5 bases and the J gene lost 9 bases, with 14 bases spanning the gap. CDR3 nucleotides: TGTGCCAGTAGTGCCCCTCAGTCCCCCATTCAGTACTTC. Amino acid sequence: CASSAPQSPIQYF.

This clone is a singleton in its sample. This chain uses TRBV19 with TRBJ1-1; the D is unclear. The V and J ends lost 3 bases and 0 bases respectively, with 8 bases between them. CDR3 size: 14 residues. Per germline, CDR1 LNHDA and CDR2 SQIVND (reference sequence). The CDR3 DNA sequence: TGTGCCAGTAGTATTAGACCGCTGAACACTGAAGCTTTCTTT. Translation: CASSIRPLNTEAFF.

The chain's CDR3 is CASSTPDRAIQETQYF. The DNA for the CDR3 is TGTGCCAGCAGCACCCCAGACAGGGCCATCCAAGAGACCCAGTACTTC. The rearrangement links TRBV7-9 to TRBJ2-5; 7 bases match TRBD1. Germline V lookup: CDR1 SEHNR, CDR2 FQNEAQ (reference sequence). With V trimmed by 5 bases and J by 1 base, 10 bases remained unmatched. The CDR3 has 16 residues. Based on the CDR3 plus reference TRBV7-9 and TRBJ2-5, the full variable domain is DTGVSQNPRHKITKRGQNVTFRCDPISEHNRLYWYRQTLGQGPEFLTYFQNEAQLEKSRLLSDRFSAERPKGSFSTLEIQRTEQGDSAMYLCASSTPDRAIQETQYFGPGTRLLVL.

This clone appeared once. J is TRBJ2-5 and V is TRBV28, with 8 bases fitting TRBD2. The germline CDR1 and CDR2 sequences are MDHEN and SYDVKM. Trimming cost V 5 bases and J 2 bases; bases outside gene matches: 10. CDR3 length: 16 residues. CDR3 loop: CASSTWASGHQETQYF. In nucleotides, the CDR3 is TGTGCCAGCAGTACATGGGCTAGCGGGCATCAAGAGACCCAGTACTTC. Full variable domain (remainder filled in from reference TRBV28 and TRBJ2-5): DVKVTQSSRYLVKRTGEKVFLECVQDMDHENMFWYRQDPGLGLRLIYFSYDVKMKEKGDIPEGYSVSREKKERFSLILESASTNQTSMYLCASSTWASGHQETQYFGPGTRLLVL.

The chain combines TRBV5-1 with TRBJ2-7; D tentatively fits TRBD1 or TRBD2 (6 bases each). The CDR3 contains 16 residues. The V end lost 6 bases, the J end lost 5 bases, and 24 bases lay between the germline ends. From germline, CDR1 is SGHRS and CDR2 YFSETQ. The CDR3 sequence is CASNLSGNPGDDEQYF. CDR3 nucleotide sequence: TGCGCCAGCAATCTTAGCGGCAACCCAGGGGACGACGAGCAGTACTTC.

The chain employs TRBV19 and TRBJ2-2, with a weak D call TRBD2 (5 bases). Germline loops: CDR1 LNHDA, CDR2 SQIVND (reference sequence). Trimming took off 9 bases at V and 7 bases at J, with 21 bases between the two ends. The CDR3 covers 15 residues. The CDR3 is CASRVSEGRVGELFF. The DNA for the CDR3 is TGTGCCAGCCGGGTGTCCGAGGGCCGGGTCGGGGAGCTGTTTTTT.

The chain carries TRBV14 and TRBJ1-2; 8 bases match TRBD1. V dropped 4 bases and J dropped 6; count of bases not matched to a gene: 4. The CDR3 consists of 13 residues. In germline, CDR1 is SGHDN, CDR2 FVKESK. The CDR3, as DNA: TGTGCCAGCAGCCGGACAGGGATTCATGGCTACACCTTC. As protein: CASSRTGIHGYTF.

A note on this clone: This same CDR3 is encoded by further DNA sequences in the sample. This chain joins TRBV15 and TRBJ2-7; D not resolved. The CDR3 runs to 13 residues. V was trimmed by 0 bases and J by 3 bases, leaving 6 bases between them. Germline V CDR1 and CDR2: LNHNV, YYDKDF (reference sequence). The CDR3 here is CATSREPYYEQYF. CDR3 in DNA: TGTGCCACCAGCAGAGAACCGTACTACGAGCAGTACTTC.

J is TRBJ2-2 and V is TRBV4-1; 7 nucleotides match TRBD1. Per germline, CDR1 MGHRA and CDR2 YSYEKL. Trimming cost V 4 bases and J 7 bases; bases outside gene matches: 3. The CDR3 consists of 13 residues. The CDR3 coding sequence is TGCGCCAGCAGCCGACAGGGTTACGGGGAGCTGTTTTTT. It specifies CASSRQGYGELFF.